One T cell receptor beta chain is described in this entry. Its antigen is not identified. Given a much more abundant clone one base away, this may be a read error. Patients aged 18 to 65 had newly diagnosed hyperthyroidism that had lasted under 2 months. The sample comes from a study of T cells in Graves' hyperthyroidism and ophthalmopathy. Study-level points and caveats: Ophthalmopathy was predicted by the model a median of about 6.5 months ahead of onset.

The CDR3 contains 15 residues. Germline lookup yields CDR1 MNHEY and CDR2 SMNVEV (reference sequence). Amplification of TCR beta CDR3 regions was performed using RNA transcripts as template. HTBI primers were used for first-round RT-PCR of the TCR CDR3. TCRdb ran MiXCR on the multiplex PCR reads and lists one entry per CDR3 protein. Of 300,000 to 450,000 distinct CDR3 sequences in the sample, roughly a sixth were seen once. The chain combines TRBV27 with TRBJ1-1; perhaps TRBD1 as D (5 bases). The sequencing sample was made of blood. This receptor was taken from a woman aged 30 to 39 with Graves' hyperthyroidism that later progressed to Graves' ophthalmopathy. CDR3 bases: TGTGCCAGCTCCTCCCGCGGGAGTCTAGGGACTGAAGCTTCCTTT. Its protein product is CASSSRGSLGTEASF.